Below are 4 T cell receptor beta chains sequenced from a single sample in a study of CD8+ T cells in alopecia areata. Sorting used CD4, CD8alpha, NKG2D, NKG2ACE and other markers on pooled cutaneous lymph node cells. cDNA serving as the sequencing template came from extracted, reverse transcribed RNA. Sequenced by immunoSEQ multiplex PCR; TCRdb stores in-frame clones only, minus some. This sample comprises under 350,000 clones, none seen once only. Material: CD4+ T cells sorted from a lymph node. Receptor source: a C3H/HeJ mouse with alopecia areata. The strain bears MHC haplotype H2-k.

As for this clone: Any gene name here is a mouse gene name. The read ends 4 residues shy of where the CDR3 ends; the end is completed using the germline J gene. This chain joins TRBV13-1 and TRBJ1-2, with D perhaps TRBD1 (6 bases). Trimming cost V 0 bases and J 0 bases, with 9 bases left between them. The CDR3 consists of 15 residues. Looked up from germline, CDR1 is NSHNY and CDR2 is SYGAGN. The sequenced CDR3 bases are TGTGCCAGCAGTGATGGGGGGACAACAAACTCC. Encoded protein: CASSDGGTTNS. The full CDR3 is CASSDGGTTNSDYTF.

A few counts support this clone. Gene names are mouse gene names. Read data end 4 residues before the CDR3 end; the end is taken from the germline J gene. The V call is TRBV1, the J call TRBJ2-5, with TRBD1 identical over 10 bases. CDR3 length: 15 amino acids. Germline CDR1 reads NSQYPW; CDR2 reads LRSPGD (reference sequence). Incomplete CDR3 DNA: TGCACCTGCAGTGCAGATGGGACAGGGGTAGAC. Amino acids: CTCSADGTGVD. The complete CDR3 protein is CTCSADGTGVDTQYF.

This clone was detected a few times. Gene labels here are mouse ones. The read ends 4 residues before the CDR3 terminus; that terminus is restored from the germline J gene. The J gene is TRBJ2-1, the V gene TRBV17; 10 positions match TRBD2. The trim removed 3 bases at V and 3 bases at J, leaving 2 bases unmatched. The CDR3 loop spans 15 amino acids. The germline CDR1 and CDR2 sequences are MNHDT and YYDKIL. The covered CDR3 bases are TGTGCTAGCAGTAGCCTGGGGGGGCGCTATGCT. Protein sequence: CASSSLGGRYA. The entire CDR3 reads CASSSLGGRYAEQFF.

Points on this clone: Mouse germline and gene names are used. The read ends 4 residues early relative to the CDR3; the germline J gene fills the gap. This chain uses TRBV13-1 with TRBJ1-1; 8 nucleotides agree with TRBD1. Germline V gene data show CDR1 as NSHNY and CDR2 as SYGAGN. The CDR3 extends over 14 amino acids. V lost 3 bases, J lost 1 base, and 2 bases stayed unmatched. CDR3 bases read: TGTGCCAGCAGTGGGACAGGGAAAAACACA. Its translation: CASSGTGKNT. The full-length CDR3 reads as CASSGTGKNTEVFF.